This T cell receptor beta chain is from a study of T cell repertoires in cytomegalovirus infection. Study background: Both recently identified HLA-C-restricted and well-studied HLA-B-restricted CMV epitopes were used in the study. Indicated by public TCR beta signatures were CMV infection and matching HLA type. Study results and limitations: Summed public TCR beta family frequency identified CMV carriers bearing the relevant HLA.

This clonotype has a handful of counts. Its matching antigen is unknown. Each CDR3 protein gets one entry after TCRdb re-called the reads with MiXCR. The sample contains about 830,000 distinct CDR3 sequences, less than 35% of which appear only once. The CDR3 extends over 16 amino acids. V lost 2 bases and J 2 bases, leaving 10 bases between the germline ends. Looked up from germline, CDR1 is MNHEY and CDR2 is SMNVEV (reference sequence). The chain employs TRBV27 and TRBJ1-6, with a possible D match to TRBD1 (5 bases). This material consisted of cultured CD8+ T cells from PBMCs, taken from culture after CMV antigen stimulation. This receptor was identified in a human donor in good health (CMV status not recorded). Some clones in this sample may be carry-over from other donors' samples. The chain's CDR3 is CASSLPRGAYNSPLHF. The CDR3 DNA follows: TGTGCCAGCAGTTTACCTAGGGGAGCCTATAATTCACCCCTCCACTTT.